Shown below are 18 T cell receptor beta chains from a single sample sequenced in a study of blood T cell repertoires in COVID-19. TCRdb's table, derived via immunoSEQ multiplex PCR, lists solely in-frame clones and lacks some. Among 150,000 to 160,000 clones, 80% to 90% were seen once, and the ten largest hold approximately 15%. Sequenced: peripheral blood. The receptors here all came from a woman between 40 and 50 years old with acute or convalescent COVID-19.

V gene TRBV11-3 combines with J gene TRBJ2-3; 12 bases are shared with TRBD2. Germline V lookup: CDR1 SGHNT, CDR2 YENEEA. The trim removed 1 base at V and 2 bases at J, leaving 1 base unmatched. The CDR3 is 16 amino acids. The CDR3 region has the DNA TGTGCCAGCAGCTTAGGACTAGCGGGGGCCACAGATACGCAGTATTTT. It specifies CASSLGLAGATDTQYF.

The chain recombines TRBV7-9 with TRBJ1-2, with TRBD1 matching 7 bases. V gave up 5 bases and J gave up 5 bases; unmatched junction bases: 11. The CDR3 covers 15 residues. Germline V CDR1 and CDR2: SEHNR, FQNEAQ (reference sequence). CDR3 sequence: CASSPSRTGWYGYTF. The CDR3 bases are TGTGCCAGCAGCCCCTCCCGGACAGGATGGTATGGCTACACCTTC. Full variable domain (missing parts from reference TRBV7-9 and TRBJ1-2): DTGVSQNPRHKITKRGQNVTFRCDPISEHNRLYWYRQTLGQGPEFLTYFQNEAQLEKSRLLSDRFSAERPKGSFSTLEIQRTEQGDSAMYLCASSPSRTGWYGYTFGSGTRLTVV.

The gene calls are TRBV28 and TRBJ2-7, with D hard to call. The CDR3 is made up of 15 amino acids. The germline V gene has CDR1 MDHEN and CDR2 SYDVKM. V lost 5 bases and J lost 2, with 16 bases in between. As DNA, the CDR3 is TGTGCCAGCAGTGTCCCGCGCCAGGCTACCTACGAGCAGTACTTC. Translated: CASSVPRQATYEQYF.

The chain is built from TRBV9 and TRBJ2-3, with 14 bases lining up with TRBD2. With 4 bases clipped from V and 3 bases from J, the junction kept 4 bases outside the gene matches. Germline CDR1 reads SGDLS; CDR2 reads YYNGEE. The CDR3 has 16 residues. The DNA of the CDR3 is TGTGCCAGCAGCCAACGACTAGCGGGGGGGACAGATACGCAGTATTTT. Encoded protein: CASSQRLAGGTDTQYF.

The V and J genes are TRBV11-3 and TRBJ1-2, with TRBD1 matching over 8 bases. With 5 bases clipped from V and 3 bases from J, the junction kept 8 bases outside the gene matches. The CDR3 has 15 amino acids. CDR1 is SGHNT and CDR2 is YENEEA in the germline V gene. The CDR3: CASSPRTGLDYGYTF. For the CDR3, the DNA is TGTGCCAGCAGCCCTCGGACAGGGCTGGACTATGGCTACACCTTC.

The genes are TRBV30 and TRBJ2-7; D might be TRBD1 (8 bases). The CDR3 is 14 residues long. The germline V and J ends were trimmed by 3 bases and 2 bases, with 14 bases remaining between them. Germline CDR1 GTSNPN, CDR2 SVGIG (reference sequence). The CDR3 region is CAWRRGTGPYEQYF. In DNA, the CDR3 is TGTGCCTGGAGGCGGGGGACAGGACCCTACGAGCAGTACTTC.

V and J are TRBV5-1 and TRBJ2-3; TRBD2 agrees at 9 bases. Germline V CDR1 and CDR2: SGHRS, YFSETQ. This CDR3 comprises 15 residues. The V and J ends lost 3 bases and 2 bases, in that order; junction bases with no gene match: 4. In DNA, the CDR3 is TGCGCCAGCAGCTCCGGGACTAGCCCCACAGATACGCAGTATTTT. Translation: CASSSGTSPTDTQYF. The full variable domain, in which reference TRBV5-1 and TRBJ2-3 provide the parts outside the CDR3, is KAGVTQTPRYLIKTRGQQVTLSCSPISGHRSVSWYQQTPGQGLQFLFEYFSETQRNKGNFPGRFSGRQFSNSRSEMNVSTLELGDSALYLCASSSGTSPTDTQYFGPGTRLTVL.

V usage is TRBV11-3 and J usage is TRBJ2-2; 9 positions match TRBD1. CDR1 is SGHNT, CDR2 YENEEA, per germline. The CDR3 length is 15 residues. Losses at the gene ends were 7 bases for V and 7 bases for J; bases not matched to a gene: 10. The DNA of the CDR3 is TGTGCCAGCAAAGGGACAGGGTCTCATGGCGGGGAGCTGTTTTTT. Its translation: CASKGTGSHGGELFF.

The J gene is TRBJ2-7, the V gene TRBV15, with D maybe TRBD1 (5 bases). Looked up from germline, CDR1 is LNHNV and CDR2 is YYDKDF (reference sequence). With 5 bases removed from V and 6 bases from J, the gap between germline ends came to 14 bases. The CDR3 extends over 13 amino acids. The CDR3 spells CATSGAVTGEQYF. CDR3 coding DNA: TGTGCCACCAGCGGGGCAGTGACGGGCGAGCAGTACTTC.

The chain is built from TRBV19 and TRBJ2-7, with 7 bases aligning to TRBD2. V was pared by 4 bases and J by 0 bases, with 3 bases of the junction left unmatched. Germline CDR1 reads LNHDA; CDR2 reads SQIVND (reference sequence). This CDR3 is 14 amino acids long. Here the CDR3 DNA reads TGTGCCAGTAGTACCGGGACTAACTCCTACGAGCAGTACTTC. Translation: CASSTGTNSYEQYF.

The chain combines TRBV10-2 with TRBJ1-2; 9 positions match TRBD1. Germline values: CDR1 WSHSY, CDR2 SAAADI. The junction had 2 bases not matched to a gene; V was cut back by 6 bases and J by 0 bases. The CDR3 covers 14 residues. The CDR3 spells CASSRDRANYGYTF. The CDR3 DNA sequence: TGCGCCAGCAGCCGGGACAGGGCTAACTATGGCTACACCTTC.

The CDR3 bases are TGCGCCAGCTCACGCAGGTGGCTAGCTAACTACGAGCAGTACTTC. This translates into CASSRRWLANYEQYF. J is TRBJ2-7 and V is TRBV10-1; weak D call: TRBD2 (5 bases). The CDR3 totals 15 residues. Trimming took 8 bases from V and 3 from J, leaving 20 bases between them. CDR1 and CDR2 from the germline V gene are WNHNN and SYGVQD (reference sequence).

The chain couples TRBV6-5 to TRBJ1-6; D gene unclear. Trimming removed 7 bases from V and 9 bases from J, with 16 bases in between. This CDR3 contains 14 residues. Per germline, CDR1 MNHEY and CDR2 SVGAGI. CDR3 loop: CASTADRGSSPLHF. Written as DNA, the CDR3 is TGTGCCAGCACCGCAGACCGAGGGAGTTCACCCCTCCACTTT.

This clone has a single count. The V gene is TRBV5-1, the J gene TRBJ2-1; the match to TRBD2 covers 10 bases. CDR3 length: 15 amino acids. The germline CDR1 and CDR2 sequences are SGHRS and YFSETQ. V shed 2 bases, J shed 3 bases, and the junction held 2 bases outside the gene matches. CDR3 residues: CASSLLAGNYNEQFF. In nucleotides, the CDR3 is TGCGCCAGCAGCTTACTAGCGGGGAACTACAATGAGCAGTTCTTC.

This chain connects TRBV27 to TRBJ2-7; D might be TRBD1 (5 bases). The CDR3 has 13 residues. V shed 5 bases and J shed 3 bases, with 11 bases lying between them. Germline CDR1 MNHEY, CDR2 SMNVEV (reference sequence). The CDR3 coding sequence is TGTGCCAGCAGTCTTACAGGTTTCTACGAGCAGTACTTC. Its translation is CASSLTGFYEQYF.

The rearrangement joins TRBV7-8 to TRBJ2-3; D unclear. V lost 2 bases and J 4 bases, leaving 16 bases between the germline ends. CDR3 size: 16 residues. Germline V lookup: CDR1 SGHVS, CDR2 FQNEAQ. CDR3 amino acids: CASSLFFIREADTQYF. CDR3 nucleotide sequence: TGTGCCAGCAGCTTATTTTTTATCCGAGAGGCAGATACGCAGTATTTT.

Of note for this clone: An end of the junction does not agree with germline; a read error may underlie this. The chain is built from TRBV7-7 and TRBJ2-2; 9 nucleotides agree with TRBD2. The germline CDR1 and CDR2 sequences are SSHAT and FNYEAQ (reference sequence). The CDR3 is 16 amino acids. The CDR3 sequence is CASSLVAGDSTGELFF. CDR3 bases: TGTGCTAGCAGCTTAGTAGCGGGAGATAGTACCGGGGAGCTGTTTTTT.

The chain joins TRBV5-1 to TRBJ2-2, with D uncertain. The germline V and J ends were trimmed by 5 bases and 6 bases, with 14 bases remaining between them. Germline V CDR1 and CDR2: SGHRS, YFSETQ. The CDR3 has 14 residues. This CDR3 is CASSHLQVPGELFF. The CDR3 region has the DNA TGCGCCAGCAGTCACTTGCAGGTTCCCGGGGAGCTGTTTTTT.